The 4 T cell receptor beta chains below were found in one sample sequenced in a study of blood T cell repertoires in COVID-19. Produced via immunoSEQ multiplex PCR; TCRdb's table is partial and in-frame only. The sample lists roughly 250,000 clones, 88% occurring once. The sequenced material came from peripheral blood. These receptors all stem from a woman in her thirties with acute or convalescent COVID-19.

The V gene is TRBV29-1, the J gene TRBJ2-2; 7 bases line up with TRBD1. Germline lookup yields CDR1 SQVTM and CDR2 ANQGSEA. CDR3 length equals 13 residues. J was trimmed by 4 bases and V by 7 bases; bases with no gene match: 6. CDR3 DNA: TGCAGCGCCCGGGACAGCGGCACCGGGGAGCTGTTTTTT. Protein product: CSARDSGTGELFF.

The V and J genes are TRBV6-2 or TRBV6-3 and TRBJ2-5; 9 nucleotides match TRBD2. Germline CDR1 is MNHEY and CDR2 is SVGEGT. Trimming cost V 5 bases and J 5 bases; bases outside gene matches: 12. The CDR3 spans 16 residues. CDR3 amino acids: CASSTPSSGRGETQYF. CDR3 nucleotide sequence: TGTGCCAGCAGTACCCCCAGTAGCGGGAGAGGTGAGACCCAGTACTTC.

The chain combines TRBV10-3 with TRBJ1-1; tentatively, D is TRBD1 (5 bases). V dropped 3 bases and J dropped 4 bases, with 15 bases sitting between them. The CDR3 sequence is 15 residues long. Germline V lookup: CDR1 ENHRY, CDR2 SYGVKD. The CDR3 DNA reads as TGTGCCATCAGTGACTCAAGGGGTGTGGGCACTGAAGCTTTCTTT. Protein product: CAISDSRGVGTEAFF.

The rearrangement links TRBV6-2 or TRBV6-3 to TRBJ2-4; no firm D call. Germline V gives CDR1 MNHEY, CDR2 SVGEGT. The V and J ends lost 3 bases and 0 bases respectively, with 9 bases between them. This CDR3 region has 15 residues. The CDR3 sequence is CASSYPVLAKNIQYF. CDR3 nucleotide sequence: TGTGCCAGCAGTTATCCGGTGCTAGCCAAAAACATTCAGTACTTC.